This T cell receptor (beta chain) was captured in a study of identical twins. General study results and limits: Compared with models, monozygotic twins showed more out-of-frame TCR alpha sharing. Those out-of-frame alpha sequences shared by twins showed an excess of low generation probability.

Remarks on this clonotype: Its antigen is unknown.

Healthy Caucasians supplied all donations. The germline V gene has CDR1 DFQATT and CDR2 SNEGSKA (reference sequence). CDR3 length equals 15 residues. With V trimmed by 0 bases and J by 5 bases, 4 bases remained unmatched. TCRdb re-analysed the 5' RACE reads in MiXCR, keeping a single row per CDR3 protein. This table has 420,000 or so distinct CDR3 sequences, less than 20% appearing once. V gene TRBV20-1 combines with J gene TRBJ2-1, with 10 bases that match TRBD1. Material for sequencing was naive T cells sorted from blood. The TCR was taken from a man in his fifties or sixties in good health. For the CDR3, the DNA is TGCAGTGCTAGAGACGACAGGGGGCGGAACAATGAGCAGTTCTTC. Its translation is CSARDDRGRNNEQFF.